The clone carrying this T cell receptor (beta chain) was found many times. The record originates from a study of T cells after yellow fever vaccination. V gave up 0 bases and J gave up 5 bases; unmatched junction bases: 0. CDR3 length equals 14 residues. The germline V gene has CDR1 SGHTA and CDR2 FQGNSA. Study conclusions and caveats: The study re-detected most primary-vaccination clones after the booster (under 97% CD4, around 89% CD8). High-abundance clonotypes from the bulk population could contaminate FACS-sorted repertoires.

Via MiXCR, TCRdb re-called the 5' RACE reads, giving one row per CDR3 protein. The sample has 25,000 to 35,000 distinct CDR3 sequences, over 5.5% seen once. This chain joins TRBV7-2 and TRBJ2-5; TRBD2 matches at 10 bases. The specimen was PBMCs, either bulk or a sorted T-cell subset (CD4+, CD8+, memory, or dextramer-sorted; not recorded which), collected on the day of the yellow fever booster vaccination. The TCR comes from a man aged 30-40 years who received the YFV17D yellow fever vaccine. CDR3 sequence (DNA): TGTGCCAGCAGCTTAGCTAGCGGGAGGGAGACCCAGTACTTC. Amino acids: CASSLASGRETQYF.